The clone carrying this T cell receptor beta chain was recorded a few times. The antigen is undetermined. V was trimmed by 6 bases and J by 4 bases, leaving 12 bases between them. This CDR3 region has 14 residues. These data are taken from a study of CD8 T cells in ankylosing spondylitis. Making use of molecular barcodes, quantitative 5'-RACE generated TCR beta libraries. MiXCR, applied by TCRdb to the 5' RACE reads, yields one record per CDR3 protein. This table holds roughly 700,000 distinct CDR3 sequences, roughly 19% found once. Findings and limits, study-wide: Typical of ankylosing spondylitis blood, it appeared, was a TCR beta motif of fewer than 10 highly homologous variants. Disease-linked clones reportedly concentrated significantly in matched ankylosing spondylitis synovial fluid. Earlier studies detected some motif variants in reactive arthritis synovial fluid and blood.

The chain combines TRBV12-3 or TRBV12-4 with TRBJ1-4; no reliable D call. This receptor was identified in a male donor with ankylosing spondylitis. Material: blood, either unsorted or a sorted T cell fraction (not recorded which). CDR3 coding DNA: TGTGCCAGCAGGTTCTCTTTCGATAATGAAAAACTGTTTTTT. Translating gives CASRFSFDNEKLFF.